These 21 T cell receptor beta chains came from one sample sequenced in a study of T-cell reconstitution after alpha-beta-depleted transplantation in children. The TCRbeta library incorporated unique molecular identifiers. In TCRdb, the PCR reads were re-called with MiXCR into one record per CDR3 protein. The sample includes hundreds of thousands of distinct CDR3 sequences, over 9.5% seen only once; the top ten take just over 2%. The input for sequencing was PBMCs, taken before TCRalphabeta/CD19-depleted stem cell transplant. The source is a child under 10 years old with inherited bone marrow failure, due to receive a stem cell transplant.

This clonotype was seen at least ten times. V and J are TRBV4-2 and TRBJ2-7, with a weak D call TRBD2 (6 bases). Germline assignment: CDR1 LGHNA and CDR2 YNFKEQ. Trimming cost V 1 base and J 4 bases, with 11 bases left between them. The CDR3 is 14 residues long. Written as DNA, the CDR3 is TGTGCCAGCAGCCAAGCCCCTAGCGCATACGAGCAGTACTTC. Its translation is CASSQAPSAYEQYF.

The chain carries TRBV19 and TRBJ2-1; D is unclear. This CDR3 has 16 amino acids. Trimming pared 2 bases from V and 4 bases from J, leaving 15 bases between. From germline, CDR1 is LNHDA and CDR2 SQIVND (reference sequence). The CDR3 bases are TGTGCCAGTAGTATAAGGTTCTCGAAAAAATACAATGAGCAGTTCTTC. This encodes CASSIRFSKKYNEQFF.

This clonotype occurred many times. The V and J genes are TRBV29-1 and TRBJ1-1; TRBD1 is a possible D gene (6 bases). The V gene's germline CDR1 is SQVTM and CDR2 ANQGSEA. CDR3 length equals 13 residues. V lost 4 bases, J lost 5 bases, and 14 bases lay in between. This chain's CDR3 is CSVVGDRRTEAFF. The DNA of the CDR3 is TGCAGCGTTGTGGGCGACAGGAGGACTGAAGCTTTCTTT.

This clonotype was counted only a few times. The chain links TRBV10-3 to TRBJ2-1; D is undetermined. This CDR3 has 13 residues. Germline assignment: CDR1 ENHRY and CDR2 SYGVKD. V was shortened by 0 bases and J by 9 bases, with 9 bases between the two germline ends. The CDR3 reads CAISESSRGEQFF. The CDR3 DNA is TGTGCCATCAGTGAGTCGTCGCGAGGTGAGCAGTTCTTC.

This clonotype was observed at least ten times. The chain has TRBV5-1 and TRBJ2-5; D possibly corresponds to TRBD1 (5 bases). The CDR3 contains 14 residues. Germline V gives CDR1 SGHRS, CDR2 YFSETQ. The germline V and J ends were trimmed by 5 bases and 4 bases, with 15 bases remaining between them. CDR3 DNA sequence: TGCGCCAGCAGGGGGCAGGTGCAGACAGAGACCCAGTACTTC. Translation gives CASRGQVQTETQYF.

This clonotype was seen more than once but under ten times. The chain uses TRBV27 and TRBJ1-1; TRBD1 matches at 7 bases. V shed 5 bases and J 5 bases; nucleotides not matched to a gene: 5. This CDR3 spans 13 amino acids. Germline loops: CDR1 MNHEY, CDR2 SMNVEV (reference sequence). The CDR3 bases are TGTGCCAGCAGTCCCCTGACAGGGACTGAAGCTTTCTTT. The encoded protein is CASSPLTGTEAFF.

Ten or more counts support this clonotype. V usage is TRBV7-2 and J usage is TRBJ2-5; 7 bases match TRBD1. The CDR3 covers 15 residues. V dropped 1 base and J dropped 6; count of bases not matched to a gene: 8. CDR1 is SGHTA and CDR2 is FQGNSA in the germline V gene. CDR3 bases: TGTGCCAGCAGCTTAGAGGCAGGGGGTTTGAAGACCCAGTACTTC. It translates to CASSLEAGGLKTQYF.

This clonotype was recorded at least ten times. The chain has TRBV20-1 and TRBJ2-1; D is uncertain. Germline assignment: CDR1 DFQATT and CDR2 SNEGSKA (reference sequence). The CDR3 spans 16 residues. The ends were cut back, 6 bases at V and 0 bases at J, with 18 bases in the middle. The CDR3: CSAPDLLPSSYNEQFF. CDR3 in DNA: TGCAGTGCCCCTGACCTATTACCTAGCTCCTACAATGAGCAGTTCTTC.

This clonotype appeared a few times. J is TRBJ2-1 and V is TRBV20-1, with 11 bases aligning to TRBD2. The CDR3 runs to 14 residues. CDR1 DFQATT and CDR2 SNEGSKA come from the germline V gene (reference sequence). The V gene end was trimmed by 6 bases and the J gene end by 4 bases; junction bases not matched to a gene: 5. The CDR3 sequence: CSAPRTSGYNEQFF. In DNA form, the CDR3 reads TGCAGTGCCCCTCGGACTAGCGGGTACAATGAGCAGTTCTTC.

V and J are TRBV5-6 and TRBJ2-7; D uncertain. The V and J ends lost 0 bases and 1 base respectively, with 11 bases between them. There are 15 residues in the CDR3. Germline V lookup: CDR1 SGHDT, CDR2 YYEEEE. CDR3 region: CASSLVTEASYEQYF. In nucleotides, the CDR3 is TGTGCCAGCAGCTTGGTTACAGAAGCTTCCTACGAGCAGTACTTC.

This clonotype has at least ten counts. V and J are TRBV20-1 and TRBJ2-2; D is ambiguous. The CDR3 has 14 amino acids. Trimming shortened V by 5 bases and J by 1 base, and 11 bases separated the two germline ends. CDR1 is DFQATT and CDR2 is SNEGSKA in the germline V gene (reference sequence). CDR3 protein: CSAEDRLNTGELFF. The CDR3 DNA is TGCAGTGCTGAGGACCGATTGAACACCGGGGAGCTGTTTTTT.

This clonotype was seen many times. The chain recombines TRBV4-3 with TRBJ2-5; D uncertain. V lost 4 bases and J lost 5, with 17 bases in between. CDR3 length: 15 residues. The germline CDR1 and CDR2 sequences are LGHNA and YSLEER. CDR3 DNA sequence: TGCGCCAGCAGCCCCCGGAATCGTCTTGGGGAGACCCAGTACTTC. It codes for CASSPRNRLGETQYF.

The sample holds many counts of this clonotype. The chain joins TRBV30 to TRBJ2-7, with a possible D match to TRBD1 (5 bases). Germline values: CDR1 GTSNPN, CDR2 SVGIG (reference sequence). V was clipped by 2 bases and J by 3 bases, with 11 bases between them. This CDR3 region has 13 residues. The CDR3 DNA follows: TGTGCCTGGAGTTCGGCAGGGCACTACGAGCAGTACTTC. It yields the protein CAWSSAGHYEQYF.

This clonotype was seen a handful of times. The chain uses TRBV6-2 or TRBV6-3 and TRBJ2-1, with D unresolved. Per germline, CDR1 MNHEY and CDR2 SVGEGT. CDR3 length equals 14 residues. Deletions cut 2 bases from V and 4 bases from J, with 9 bases between. Here the CDR3 DNA reads TGTGCCAGCAGTTACGGGCTTCTATACAATGAGCAGTTCTTC. It codes for CASSYGLLYNEQFF.

V usage is TRBV7-9 and J usage is TRBJ2-4, with D hard to call. Germline loops: CDR1 SEHNR, CDR2 FQNEAQ (reference sequence). V lost 2 bases to trimming and J lost 3 bases, with 11 bases between them. This CDR3 comprises 15 residues. The CDR3 DNA sequence: TGTGCCAGCAGCTTATCTGCCTCGGGCAAAAACATTCAGTACTTC. It is translated as CASSLSASGKNIQYF.

This clonotype was found many times. The rearrangement joins TRBV20-1 to TRBJ2-7, with TRBD2 matching 7 bases. The CDR3 extends over 15 amino acids. In germline, CDR1 is DFQATT, CDR2 SNEGSKA (reference sequence). V dropped 1 base and J dropped 6; count of bases not matched to a gene: 12. CDR3: CSARAGSGLEAEQYF. The CDR3 DNA is TGCAGTGCTAGAGCGGGTTCTGGACTAGAGGCCGAGCAGTACTTC.

This clonotype was seen many times. The chain uses TRBV5-1 and TRBJ2-1; 13 positions agree with TRBD2. The CDR3 consists of 15 residues. Germline assignment: CDR1 SGHRS and CDR2 YFSETQ. Germline trimming cut 1 base from V and 6 bases from J; bases unmatched to any gene: 1. The CDR3 region has the DNA TGCGCCAGCAGCTTGTGGACTAGCGGGAGCAATGAGCAGTTCTTC. It codes for CASSLWTSGSNEQFF.

This clonotype was observed at least ten times. The gene calls are TRBV10-3 and TRBJ2-6; D is unresolved. Germline V gene sequence: CDR1 ENHRY, CDR2 SYGVKD. The CDR3 extends over 13 amino acids. V dropped 10 bases and J dropped 3 bases, with 10 bases sitting between them. CDR3: CATRGDGANVLTF. The CDR3 bases are TGTGCCACCCGTGGGGATGGGGCCAACGTCCTGACTTTC.

This clonotype was recorded at least ten times. The chain recombines TRBV20-1 with TRBJ2-2, with D hard to call. This CDR3 comprises 16 residues. Germline V gene lookup returns CDR1 DFQATT and CDR2 SNEGSKA (reference sequence). The ends were cut back, 0 bases at V and 0 bases at J, with 11 bases in the middle. CDR3: CSARDRVVSNTGELFF. The DNA for the CDR3 is TGCAGTGCTAGAGATCGAGTCGTCTCGAACACCGGGGAGCTGTTTTTT.

There are many counts of this clonotype. The rearrangement uses TRBV5-1 and TRBJ2-5, with 11 bases identical to TRBD2. V trimming: 4 bases; J trimming: 0 bases; junction bases outside the gene matches: 8. This CDR3 is 17 amino acids long. Looked up from germline, CDR1 is SGHRS and CDR2 is YFSETQ. CDR3 amino acids: CASSLNPGLADQETQYF. The CDR3 DNA follows: TGCGCCAGCAGCCTCAATCCGGGACTAGCGGACCAAGAGACCCAGTACTTC.

This clonotype was seen more than once but under ten times. This chain uses TRBV29-1 with TRBJ2-1; 8 nucleotides agree with TRBD2. Per germline, CDR1 SQVTM and CDR2 ANQGSEA. The CDR3 is 12 amino acids. V shed 4 bases and J 9 bases; nucleotides not matched to a gene: 5. Here the CDR3 reads CSVGGLAGEQFF. The CDR3 nucleotides read TGCAGCGTTGGGGGTCTAGCGGGTGAGCAGTTCTTC.